The sequence of this TCR beta chain was determined in a study of T cell responses to AZD1222 COVID-19 vaccine. A word on this clone: Its antigen is not known.

Study-wide points: Among the donors, most were white British and more were female, and clonal diversity was possibly underestimated. Of spike-specific TCRs, nearly half reportedly target regions left unmutated in variants. The study identified only six AZD1222 recipients as seropositive at baseline.

Measured with immunoSEQ multiplex PCR; TCRdb has only the in-frame clones, and not every one. This table holds roughly 120,000 clones, approximately 84% found once. The CDR3 covers 13 residues. V lost 6 bases, J lost 4 bases, and 12 bases lay in between. CDR1 is MGHRA, CDR2 YSYEKL, per germline. The TCR was taken from an adult in good health. The specimen was peripheral blood, collected on day 0 of AZD1222 vaccination. The rearrangement links TRBV4-1 to TRBJ1-2; perhaps TRBD1 as D (5 bases). The CDR3 bases are TGCGCCAGCAGTACCAGGGCGTTCTATGGCTACACCTTC. It encodes CASSTRAFYGYTF.